This record looks at one T cell receptor beta chain sequence and its context. Its antigen is not identified. Generated by immunoSEQ multiplex PCR, the TCRdb table keeps only in-frame clones and is missing some. The data hold roughly 180,000 clones, with about 80% observed a single time. V lost 6 bases, J lost 2 bases, and 14 bases lay in between. Germline V lookup: CDR1 SNHLY, CDR2 FYNNEI. This CDR3 comprises 14 residues. The data originate from a study of cytomegalovirus exposure and HLA in healthy donors. Points from the study as a whole: The finding came from a later analysis; first-cohort TCR clusters tended to co-occur in the 130 or so validation repertoires.

The source is a young man in good health and CMV-seropositive. Sequenced input: PBMCs. The chain joins TRBV2 to TRBJ2-7; D possibly corresponds to TRBD1 (6 bases). The CDR3 DNA reads TGTGCCAGCAGCTCCCAGGGGAGTCCCTACGAGCAGTACTTC. Protein: CASSSQGSPYEQYF.